This passage covers 14 T cell receptor beta chains from one sample sequenced in a study of T cell repertoires in cytomegalovirus infection. Antigens of these TCRs are unknown. TCRdb passed the reads through MiXCR, listing each CDR3 protein once. The sample includes approximately 300,000 distinct CDR3 sequences, more than 20% of them seen just once. The sequences come from cultured PBMCs, collected from culture after CMV antigen stimulation. All receptors derive from a human donor in good health (CMV status not recorded). Some clones in this sample may be carry-over from other donors' samples.

The rearrangement links TRBV5-6 to TRBJ2-3, with TRBD2 matching over 8 bases. Unmatched junction bases numbered 14, after V lost 4 bases and J lost 10 bases. Per germline, CDR1 SGHDT and CDR2 YYEEEE. This CDR3 has 15 residues. In DNA form, the CDR3 reads TGTGCCAGCAGCCGACCCGGCGCCGGAGCGGGGGCGCAGTATTTT. This encodes CASSRPGAGAGAQYF.

This clonotype has only a few counts. The rearrangement joins TRBV6-8 to TRBJ2-3; 8 positions match TRBD2. This CDR3 contains 15 residues. V gave up 6 bases and J gave up 5 bases; unmatched junction bases: 10. Germline V gene sequence: CDR1 MNHGY, CDR2 SAAAGT. In DNA form, the CDR3 reads TGTGCCAGCAGCTTAGCGGGATGGGGAGAAGATACGCAGTATTTT. This encodes CASSLAGWGEDTQYF.

This clonotype was counted only a few times. This chain joins TRBV30 and TRBJ2-3, with 13 bases aligning to TRBD2. There are 17 residues in the CDR3. The germline CDR1 and CDR2 sequences are GTSNPN and SVGIG (reference sequence). The trim removed 2 bases at V and 4 bases at J, leaving 9 bases unmatched. The CDR3 DNA is TGTGCCTGGAGTCTCAGGACTAGCGGGAGTCTTGCAGATACGCAGTATTTT. Protein: CAWSLRTSGSLADTQYF.

This chain joins TRBV2 and TRBJ2-5; 12 nucleotides agree with TRBD2. V shed 5 bases and J 5 bases; nucleotides not matched to a gene: 3. The CDR3 loop spans 14 amino acids. Germline CDR1 is SNHLY and CDR2 is FYNNEI. CDR3 bases: TGTGCCAGCAGTACGACTAGCGGGAGTGAGACCCAGTACTTC. Protein product: CASSTTSGSETQYF.

Concerning this clonotype: A read error may account for a junction end that differs from germline. The chain has TRBV11-2 and TRBJ2-1, with 9 positions matching TRBD1. The V gene's germline CDR1 is SGHAT and CDR2 FQNNGV. The CDR3 contains 14 residues. The CDR3 sequence: CASSSPGQGPRREF. CDR3 sequence (DNA): TGTGCCAGCAGCTCACCGGGACAGGGCCCTCGTCGTGAGTTC.

This clonotype was recorded at least ten times. V is TRBV7-2 and J is TRBJ2-1; 12 nucleotides line up with TRBD2. The germline gives CDR1 SGHTA, CDR2 FQGNSA. Trimming took 5 bases from V and 6 from J; bases not matched to a gene: 8. This CDR3 is 16 amino acids long. The CDR3 coding sequence is TGTGCCAGCAGCCCAAGCCTAGCGGGAGGGAGCAATGAGCAGTTCTTC. This translates into CASSPSLAGGSNEQFF.

In its sample, this clonotype was seen a few times. The chain carries TRBV12-3 or TRBV12-4 and TRBJ2-5; TRBD1 is a possible D gene (7 bases). The V end lost 3 bases, the J end lost 5 bases, and 16 bases lay between the germline ends. This CDR3 has 15 residues. The CDR3 DNA sequence: TGTGCCAGCAGTTTTCGGTCAGGGGGGTCGGAGACCCAGTACTTC. Encoded protein: CASSFRSGGSETQYF.

A few counts support this clonotype. V and J are TRBV14 and TRBJ1-2; the D is unclear. The CDR3 runs 19 residues. V lost 0 bases to trimming and J lost 0 bases, with 20 bases between them. The germline V gene has CDR1 SGHDN and CDR2 FVKESK. The CDR3 nucleotides are TGTGCCAGCAGCCAAGAAAATAAAGGAGGGCTACCGGCTAACTATGGCTACACCTTC. It encodes CASSQENKGGLPANYGYTF.

This clonotype was picked up many times. The chain employs TRBV7-2 and TRBJ2-3; TRBD2 matches 9 bases. This CDR3 is built from 14 residues. Germline assignment: CDR1 SGHTA and CDR2 FQGNSA. Trimming took 5 bases from V and 4 from J; bases not matched to a gene: 4. CDR3 residues: CASSSSGSPDTQYF. CDR3 nucleotide sequence: TGTGCCAGCAGCAGTAGCGGGAGCCCAGATACGCAGTATTTT.

The chain has TRBV4-3 and TRBJ2-7; 8 nucleotides align to TRBD1. The germline CDR1 and CDR2 sequences are LGHNA and YSLEER. CDR3 size: 18 residues. After removal of 0 bases from V and 3 bases from J, the junction contained 13 bases not matched to a gene. The CDR3 DNA is TGCGCCAGCAGCCAAGATAAGGTGGACAGGGAGCTCATCTACGAGCAGTACTTC. This encodes CASSQDKVDRELIYEQYF.

There are a few counts of this clonotype. This chain links TRBV4-1 with TRBJ2-3, with TRBD1 matching over 10 bases. The CDR3 totals 13 residues. The germline V gene has CDR1 MGHRA and CDR2 YSYEKL. Losses at the gene ends were 8 bases for V and 1 base for J; bases not matched to a gene: 0. CDR3 in DNA: TGCGCCAGCGGGACAGGGGGCACAGATACGCAGTATTTT. Residues: CASGTGGTDTQYF.

The chain carries TRBV5-3 and TRBJ2-1, with 8 nucleotides matching TRBD2. TRBV5-3 is labeled an ORF, and its function is uncertain. J gave up 9 bases and V 8 bases, and 13 bases lay outside the gene matches. This CDR3 region has 14 residues. The CDR3 region is CASSPGLGGTEQFF. The CDR3 DNA reads as TGTGCCAGCAGCCCGGGACTAGGTGGTACTGAGCAGTTCTTC.

This clonotype showed up many times. The chain has TRBV19 and TRBJ2-2; possibly TRBD1 for D (6 bases). The CDR3 runs to 12 residues. Trimming pared 4 bases from V and 8 bases from J, leaving 8 bases between. Per germline, CDR1 LNHDA and CDR2 SQIVND (reference sequence). CDR3 sequence: CASSTQGGELFF. CDR3 nucleotides: TGTGCCAGTAGTACCCAGGGGGGGGAGCTGTTTTTT.

This CDR3 is CASSQPGITYEQYF. In DNA, the CDR3 is TGCGCCAGCAGCCAACCAGGCATTACCTACGAGCAGTACTTC. The chain carries TRBV4-1 and TRBJ2-7; unclear D gene. V lost 2 bases and J 2 bases, leaving 10 bases between the germline ends. CDR3 length equals 14 residues. Germline assignment: CDR1 MGHRA and CDR2 YSYEKL.